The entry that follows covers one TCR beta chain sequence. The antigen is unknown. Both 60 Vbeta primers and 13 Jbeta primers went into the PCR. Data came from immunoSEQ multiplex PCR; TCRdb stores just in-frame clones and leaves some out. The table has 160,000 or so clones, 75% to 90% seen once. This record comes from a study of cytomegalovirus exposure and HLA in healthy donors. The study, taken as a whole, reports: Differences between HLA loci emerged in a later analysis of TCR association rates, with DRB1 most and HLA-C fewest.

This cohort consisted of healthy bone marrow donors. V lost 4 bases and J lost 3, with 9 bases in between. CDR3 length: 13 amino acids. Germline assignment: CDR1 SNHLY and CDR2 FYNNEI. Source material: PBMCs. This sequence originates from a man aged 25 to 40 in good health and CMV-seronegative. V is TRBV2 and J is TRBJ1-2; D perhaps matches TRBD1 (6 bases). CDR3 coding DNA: TGTGCCAGCAGTGCCCCAGGGGACTATGGCTACACCTTC. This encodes CASSAPGDYGYTF.